A selection of T cell receptor beta chains follows, all from one sample in a study of cytomegalovirus exposure and HLA in healthy donors. The repertoire was sequenced with immunoSEQ multiplex PCR; TCRdb's copy has only in-frame clones and lacks some. The sample contains some 57,000 clones, about 73% of which appear only once. The sequencing sample was made of PBMCs. Receptors were obtained from a woman between 55 and 75 years old in good health and CMV-seropositive. Each CDR3 is given with its conserved first and last residue. The D gene is left open where the match is weak. Clone size, where shown, is once, few, many, or a class for clones that have expanded.

d_call	v_call	j_call	clone_size	cdr3_aa	cdr3_nt
.	TRBV18	TRBJ2-7	medium-sized	CASSPRGGNEQYF	TGTGCCAGCTCACCACGGGGGGGCAACGAGCAGTACTTC
.	TRBV7-2	TRBJ2-3	.	CASSLSPADTQYF	TGTGCCAGCAGCTTAAGCCCTGCGGATACGCAGTATTTT
TRBD1	TRBV27	TRBJ1-3	.	CASSLNGDSFFSGNTIYF	TGTGCCAGCAGTTTAAATGGGGACAGCTTTTTCTCTGGAAACACCATATATTTT
TRBD2	TRBV7-8	TRBJ2-7	.	CASSRGPGTSGGYEQYF	TGTGCCAGCAGTCGGGGGCCTGGGACTAGCGGGGGGTACGAGCAGTACTTC
.	TRBV5-1	TRBJ1-2	.	CASSSDSSNYGYTF	TGCGCCAGCAGCTCGGACAGTTCCAACTATGGCTACACCTTC
.	TRBV4-3	TRBJ2-7	.	CASSLQGSPYEQYF	TGCGCCAGCAGCCTTCAGGGGAGCCCCTACGAGCAGTACTTC
.	TRBV7-2	TRBJ1-2	.	CASSLVGAAGAGGYGYTF	TGTGCCAGCAGCTTAGTGGGCGCGGCCGGTGCGGGCGGCTATGGCTACACCTTC
.	TRBV2	TRBJ2-1	.	CASSGAISYEQFF	TGTGCCAGCAGCGGTGCTATATCGTATGAGCAGTTCTTC
TRBD1	TRBV7-2	TRBJ1-5	.	CASSLADLGDSSQHF	TGTGCCAGCAGCTTAGCGGATTTAGGGGACAGCTCCCAGCATTTT
TRBD1	TRBV5-1	TRBJ1-5	.	CASSLGTGNQPQHF	TGCGCCAGCAGTCTTGGGACAGGCAATCAGCCCCAGCATTTT
.	TRBV7-7	TRBJ1-2	.	CAIDRPGGYGYTF	TGTGCCATCGACAGGCCCGGTGGCTATGGCTACACCTTC
TRBD1	TRBV27	TRBJ2-2	.	CASRIGQGGNTGELFF	TGTGCCAGCAGGATCGGACAGGGGGGGAACACCGGGGAGCTGTTTTTT
.	TRBV5-1	TRBJ2-2	few	CASSLWANSPAGELFF	TGCGCCAGCAGCTTGTGGGCCAACAGCCCTGCCGGGGAGCTGTTTTTT
TRBD1	TRBV7-2	TRBJ1-1	.	CASSLGDRGDTEAFF	TGTGCCAGCAGCTTAGGCGACAGGGGAGACACTGAAGCTTTCTTT
.	TRBV9	TRBJ1-1	few	CASSALGGGNTEAFF	TGTGCCAGCAGCGCCTTGGGGGGAGGGAACACTGAAGCTTTCTTT
.	TRBV7-8	TRBJ1-2	.	CASSPYEGAGDYGYTF	TGTGCCAGCAGCCCCTACGAAGGGGCGGGGGACTATGGCTACACCTTC
.	TRBV7-2	TRBJ1-2	.	CASSLGTDSYGYTF	TGTGCCAGCAGCTTAGGCACAGATTCCTATGGCTACACCTTC
.	TRBV7-2	TRBJ2-2	few	CASSQGSNTGELFF	TGCGCCAGCAGCCAGGGATCGAACACCGGGGAGCTGTTTTTT
TRBD1	TRBV6-5	TRBJ1-2	.	CASSPRTGRNYGYTF	TGTGCCAGCAGTCCTAGGACAGGGAGAAACTATGGCTACACCTTC
TRBD2	TRBV7-2	TRBJ2-4	.	CASSTLRTGGQAIQYF	TGTGCCAGCAGCACCCTTAGGACGGGGGGGCAAGCCATTCAGTACTTC
.	TRBV6-1	TRBJ2-5	.	CASSGHGQQETQYF	TGTGCCAGCAGTGGACATGGACAGCAAGAGACCCAGTACTTC
TRBD1	TRBV11-2	TRBJ1-4	.	CASSFNGQATNEKLFF	TGTGCCAGCAGCTTTAACGGACAGGCAACTAATGAAAAACTGTTTTTT
TRBD2	TRBV6-6	TRBJ2-3	.	CASSYSGGASTDTQYF	TGTGCCAGCAGTTACTCGGGAGGGGCTAGCACAGATACGCAGTATTTT
.	TRBV6-5	TRBJ2-7	few	CASSYGIGGVKEYF	TGTGCCAGCAGTTACGGGATTGGAGGAGTTAAGGAGTACTTC
TRBD1	TRBV7-2	TRBJ1-1	.	CASRPRQGPNTEAFF	TGTGCCAGCAGACCCAGACAGGGCCCGAACACTGAAGCTTTCTTT
TRBD2	TRBV4-3	TRBJ2-2	.	CASSQEGGRSGGSGELFF	TGCGCCAGCAGCCAAGAAGGGGGGCGGAGCGGGGGGTCCGGGGAGCTGTTTTTT
.	TRBV19	TRBJ2-1	few	CASSMGRGDEQFF	TGTGCCAGTAGTATGGGAAGGGGCGATGAGCAGTTCTTC
.	TRBV6-4	TRBJ1-2	few	CASSDSGARGLYGYTF	TGTGCCAGCAGTGACTCGGGAGCCAGGGGTCTGTACGGCTACACCTTC
TRBD2	TRBV4-3	TRBJ2-1	.	CASSPERGPGNEQLF	TGCGCCAGCAGCCCTGAGCGGGGGCCAGGCAATGAGCAGCTCTTC
TRBD1	TRBV19	TRBJ1-5	.	CASSTRQGNQPQHF	TGTGCCAGTAGTACAAGACAGGGGAATCAGCCCCAGCATTTT
TRBD1	TRBV6-5	TRBJ1-4	few	CASSTTGGDEKLFF	TGTGCCAGCAGCACGACAGGGGGCGATGAAAAACTGTTTTTT
.	TRBV5-4	TRBJ2-1	.	CASSSILETEQFF	TGTGCCAGCAGCTCCATTTTGGAGACCGAGCAGTTCTTC
TRBD2	TRBV25-1	TRBJ2-1	.	CASSDASGARNEQFF	TGTGCCAGCAGTGACGCCAGCGGGGCTCGCAATGAGCAGTTCTTC
.	TRBV5-1	TRBJ2-3	once	CASSLTVEYDTQYF	TGCGCCAGCAGCTTGACAGTTGAATACGATACGCAGTATTTT
.	TRBV11-3	TRBJ2-1	.	CASSPRGDNEQFF	TGTGCCAGCAGCCCCAGGGGGGACAATGAGCAGTTCTTC
TRBD1	TRBV19	TRBJ2-2	.	CASTSLTGSNTGELFF	TGTGCCAGTACCTCCCTGACAGGGTCGAACACCGGGGAGCTGTTTTTT
.	TRBV30	TRBJ2-5	.	CAWSDYPGFSETQYF	TGTGCCTGGAGTGATTACCCTGGCTTTTCAGAGACCCAGTACTTC
.	TRBV6-5	TRBJ1-2	.	CASSRGGGVPYGYTF	TGTGCCAGCAGCCGCGGAGGCGGGGTACCCTATGGCTACACCTTC
.	TRBV5-4	TRBJ2-7	.	CASSFGGRAYEQYF	TGTGCCAGCAGCTTCGGGGGTCGAGCCTACGAGCAGTACTTC
.	TRBV5-1	TRBJ2-3	.	CASSLAGESSTDTQYF	TGCGCCAGCAGCTTGGCCGGGGAATCTAGCACAGATACGCAGTATTTT
TRBD1	TRBV11-2	TRBJ2-5	.	CASSWLPAGTGPETQYF	TGTGCCAGCAGCTGGCTACCGGCCGGGACAGGGCCAGAGACCCAGTACTTC
.	TRBV12-5	TRBJ1-1	once	CASDQTGTEAFF	TGTGCTAGTGACCAAACAGGGACCGAAGCTTTCTTT
TRBD1	TRBV19	TRBJ1-1	.	CASRSRGDRGDGRTEAFF	TGTGCCAGTAGATCGAGGGGGGACAGGGGAGACGGAAGGACTGAAGCTTTCTTT
TRBD1	TRBV19	TRBJ1-1	once	CASSSDRGTEAFF	TGTGCCAGTAGTAGCGACAGGGGAACTGAAGCTTTCTTT
.	TRBV6-1	TRBJ1-1	.	CASSEVRGTEAFF	TGTGCCAGCAGTGAAGTAAGGGGAACTGAAGCTTTCTTT
.	TRBV28	TRBJ2-7	.	CASMGQGIYEQYF	TGTGCCAGCATGGGGCAGGGGATTTACGAGCAGTACTTC
.	TRBV2	TRBJ1-1	.	CASKSLRATEAFF	TGTGCCAGCAAGAGTCTCAGGGCCACTGAAGCTTTCTTT
.	TRBV21-1	TRBJ1-5	.	CATYAQPQHF	TGTGCCACCTACGCTCAGCCCCAGCATTTT
.	TRBV27	TRBJ2-2	.	CASSSRLRYTGELFF	TGTGCCAGCAGTTCCCGACTGCGTTACACCGGGGAGCTGTTTTTT
.	TRBV7-9	TRBJ2-2	.	CSSSLRGGTGELFF	TGTTCCAGCAGCTTAAGGGGGGGCACCGGGGAGCTGTTTTTT
.	TRBV7-2	TRBJ2-7	.	CASSPRGGAGSYEQYF	TGTGCCAGCAGCCCAAGGGGGGGGGCTGGGTCCTACGAGCAGTACTTC
.	TRBV19	TRBJ2-2	.	CASRKDGTSTAGELFF	TGTGCCAGTAGAAAGGACGGGACATCGACGGCCGGGGAGCTGTTTTTT
.	TRBV5-8	TRBJ2-1	.	CASSFSGGSRGEQFF	TGTGCCAGCAGCTTTTCGGGGGGCTCAAGGGGTGAGCAGTTCTTC